One and the same sample provided the 8 T cell receptor beta chains below, sequenced in a study of cytomegalovirus exposure and HLA in healthy donors. Clones were sequenced by immunoSEQ multiplex PCR, and TCRdb holds only the in-frame ones, with some missing. The repertoire holds about 57,000 clones, with around 90% as singletons. Sequences were obtained from PBMCs. The receptors shown here come from a young woman in good health and CMV-seronegative.

The chain combines TRBV6-5 with TRBJ2-5, with 9 bases that match TRBD1. Germline-derived CDR1 and CDR2 are MNHEY and SVGAGI. This CDR3 is built from 13 residues. V was pared by 6 bases and J by 7 bases, with 6 bases of the junction left unmatched. This CDR3 is CASSMGQGRTQYF. DNA for the CDR3: TGTGCCAGCAGCATGGGACAGGGACGGACCCAGTACTTC.

The V and J genes are TRBV5-1 and TRBJ2-1; 7 bases are a match to TRBD2. Trimming took 4 bases from V and 9 from J; bases not matched to a gene: 13. Germline CDR1 is SGHRS and CDR2 is YFSETQ. This CDR3 contains 15 residues. CDR3 coding DNA: TGCGCCAGCAGCGTGACGACTAGTGGGGGGGGTGAGCAGTTCTTC. Translation gives CASSVTTSGGGEQFF. Filled out from reference TRBV5-1 and TRBJ2-1, the complete variable domain reads KAGVTQTPRYLIKTRGQQVTLSCSPISGHRSVSWYQQTPGQGLQFLFEYFSETQRNKGNFPGRFSGRQFSNSRSEMNVSTLELGDSALYLCASSVTTSGGGEQFFGPGTRLTVL.

J is TRBJ2-3 and V is TRBV19; no clear D. V shed 5 bases and J shed 2 bases, with 14 bases lying between them. This CDR3 has 15 residues. CDR1 is LNHDA and CDR2 is SQIVND in the germline V gene (reference sequence). As DNA, the CDR3 is TGTGCCAGTAGTCCTCAAAGCGTCCTCACAGATACGCAGTATTTT. This codes for CASSPQSVLTDTQYF. The variable domain in full, completed from reference TRBV19 and TRBJ2-3, reads DGGITQSPKYLFRKEGQNVTLSCEQNLNHDAMYWYRQDPGQGLRLIYYSQIVNDFQKGDIAEGYSVSREKKESFPLTVTSAQKNPTAFYLCASSPQSVLTDTQYFGPGTRLTVL.

This chain's CDR3 is CASSARDRGEAFF. CDR3 DNA sequence: TGTGCCAGCAGCGCCCGCGACAGGGGTGAAGCTTTCTTT. The chain recombines TRBV7-6 with TRBJ1-1, with 8 bases lining up with TRBD1. The CDR3 sequence is 13 residues long. After removal of 5 bases from V and 7 bases from J, the junction contained 6 bases not matched to a gene. Looked up from germline, CDR1 is SGHVS and CDR2 is FNYEAQ.

The chain uses TRBV6-1 and TRBJ2-1, with a weak D call TRBD1 (6 bases). This CDR3 has 13 residues. Trimming removed 7 bases at V and 7 bases at J, with 14 bases between. Germline CDR1 reads MNHNS; CDR2 reads SASEGT. CDR3 sequence: CASNRDLSNEQFF. The CDR3 DNA follows: TGTGCCAGCAACAGGGACCTCTCAAATGAGCAGTTCTTC.

The chain links TRBV28 to TRBJ1-2; D is possibly TRBD1 (5 bases). Germline V gene lookup returns CDR1 MDHEN and CDR2 SYDVKM. The CDR3 length is 12 residues. V was shortened by 3 bases and J by 6 bases, with 8 bases between the two germline ends. The CDR3 is CASSFQGNGYTF. The CDR3, as DNA: TGTGCCAGCAGTTTTCAGGGTAATGGCTACACCTTC.

This clone was picked up a small number of times. The J gene is TRBJ1-4, the V gene TRBV30, with D hard to call. CDR3 size: 12 residues. Germline assignment: CDR1 GTSNPN and CDR2 SVGIG (reference sequence). V was cut by 0 bases and J by 8 bases, with 7 bases left in between. Written as DNA, the CDR3 is TGTGCCTGGAGTGTACACGGGGAAAAACTGTTTTTT. It yields the protein CAWSVHGEKLFF.

The chain carries TRBV7-6 and TRBJ2-3; D remains unclear. CDR1 is SGHVS, CDR2 FNYEAQ, per germline. The CDR3 is 14 residues long. Trimming took off 5 bases at V and 0 bases at J, with 9 bases between the two ends. The CDR3 nucleotides are TGTGCCAGCAGCCCCTTCCCGAGCACAGATACGCAGTATTTT. This translates into CASSPFPSTDTQYF.